This is a list of T cell receptor beta chains from one sample in a study of blood T cell repertoires in COVID-19. Only in-frame clones appear in the TCRdb table, and some are missing; sequencing was by immunoSEQ multiplex PCR. The profile shows around 250,000 clones, less than 90% of them singletons. The specimen sequenced was peripheral blood. The receptors were sampled from a woman in her thirties or forties who had recovered from COVID-19. The CDR3 runs from the conserved cysteine through the conserved F or W. D genes are given only for firm matches. The listing skips clone size in some rows; elsewhere it reads once, few, many or a size class.

v_call	d_call	clone_size	j_call	cdr3_nt	cdr3_aa
TRBV7-9	TRBD1	.	TRBJ2-7	TGTGCCAGCAGCTCAGGTTACAGGGGGAAGTCCTACGAGCAGTACTTC	CASSSGYRGKSYEQYF
TRBV29-1	.	.	TRBJ1-2	TGCAGCGTCGCAGTTTCCGGGGTCGGGTATGGCTACACCTTC	CSVAVSGVGYGYTF
TRBV6-5	TRBD1	.	TRBJ1-6	TGTGCCAGCCGGACAGGGGATTCACCCCTCCACTTT	CASRTGDSPLHF
TRBV9	TRBD2	.	TRBJ2-5	TGTGCCAGCAGCGTAGGGGCGGGGGAAGGAGAGACCCAGTACTTC	CASSVGAGEGETQYF
TRBV2	.	many	TRBJ1-2	TGTGCCAGCAGTGACACCTCGGGCTATGGCTACACCTTC	CASSDTSGYGYTF
TRBV2	TRBD1	.	TRBJ2-2	TGTGCCAGCAGACGGACAGGGGGGGATACCGGGGAGCTGTTTTTT	CASRRTGGDTGELFF
TRBV6-1	.	.	TRBJ1-6	TGTGCCAGCAGTGAACTCCAGGGATCTTCACCCCTCCACTTT	CASSELQGSSPLHF
TRBV12-5	.	.	TRBJ1-1	TGTGCTAGTGGTTCGTCGGGGAACACTGAAGCTTTCTTT	CASGSSGNTEAFF
TRBV5-1	.	.	TRBJ2-7	TGCGCCAGCAGCGAGCCAAACCGGGACTGGCAGTACTTC	CASSEPNRDWQYF
TRBV7-8	TRBD2	.	TRBJ2-2	TGTGCCAGCAGCCGACTGGGACTAGCGGCCCGGGGGGGGTCCGGGGAGCTGTTTTTT	CASSRLGLAARGGSGELFF
TRBV19	.	.	TRBJ1-3	TGTGCCAGTATGCGGGGATCATCCTCTGGAAACACCATATATTTT	CASMRGSSSGNTIYF
TRBV9	TRBD2	.	TRBJ2-1	TGTGCCAGCAGCGTAGGCGGGGGCTCCTACAATGAGCAGTTCTTC	CASSVGGGSYNEQFF
TRBV3-1/TRBV3-2	.	.	TRBJ2-7	TGTGCCAGCAGCCAAAGTGCGGCCTCCTACGAGCAGTACTTC	CASSQSAASYEQYF
TRBV9	.	many	TRBJ1-1	TGTGCCAGCAGCCTCCAGGGTGGGAACACTGAAGCTTTCTTT	CASSLQGGNTEAFF
TRBV28	TRBD1	.	TRBJ1-2	TGTGCCAGCAGTTTTATCGACAGGGGCGCTAACTATGGCTACACCTTC	CASSFIDRGANYGYTF
TRBV6-5	.	.	TRBJ1-5	TGTGCCAGCAGTAAACGGAGGGATGGCAATCAGCCCCAGCATTTT	CASSKRRDGNQPQHF
TRBV28	.	.	TRBJ1-1	TGTGCCAGCAGTTCTGCCTCGGGAGGAACAAACACTGAAGCTTTCTTT	CASSSASGGTNTEAFF
TRBV19	TRBD1	.	TRBJ1-2	TGTGCCAGTAGTTCCAGACAGGGGGATGGCTACACCTTC	CASSSRQGDGYTF
TRBV15	.	.	TRBJ1-1	TGTGCCACCAGCAGGAAGACAGTGCTTAACGCTGAAGCTTTCTTT	CATSRKTVLNAEAFF
TRBV7-2	.	.	TRBJ1-5	TGTGCCAGCAGCTTAGTAGCCAGTAGCAATCAGCCCCAGCATTTT	CASSLVASSNQPQHF
TRBV19	TRBD2	.	TRBJ2-2	TGTGCCACCCAGCGGGGGGCGAACACCGGGGAGCTGTTTTTT	CATQRGANTGELFF
TRBV28	.	.	TRBJ1-2	TGTGCCAGCAGTCCCCTCGGGCAGGGGAGCTATGGCTACACCTTC	CASSPLGQGSYGYTF
TRBV29-1	TRBD1	.	TRBJ1-2	TGCAGCGTTGAACGACAGGGGGCCGGCTATGGCTACACCTTC	CSVERQGAGYGYTF
TRBV27	.	.	TRBJ1-5	TGTGCCAGCAGCCCTGGCCGGGGCAATCAGCCCCAGCATTTT	CASSPGRGNQPQHF
TRBV2	.	medium-sized	TRBJ2-7	TGTGCCAGCAGGGTCCGACAGAGCTCCTACGAGCAGTACTTC	CASRVRQSSYEQYF
TRBV7-2	.	.	TRBJ1-5	TGTGCCAGCAGCACCCAAGGGGGACAGCCCCAGCATTTT	CASSTQGGQPQHF
TRBV3-1/TRBV3-2	.	.	TRBJ2-3	TGTGCCAGCAGCCAAGACCAGGGGGGCCCCACAGATACGCAGTATTTT	CASSQDQGGPTDTQYF
TRBV5-1	TRBD2	.	TRBJ2-1	TGCGCCAGCAGCTACGGGGCGGCGGGGGGTACTGAGCAGTTCTTC	CASSYGAAGGTEQFF
TRBV5-1	.	.	TRBJ1-6	TGCGCCAGCAGCTGGGCCGAAACCAAGTCACCCCTCCACTTT	CASSWAETKSPLHF
TRBV4-2	TRBD1	.	TRBJ1-6	TGTGCCAGCAGCCCGAGGGACAGGCGGAATTCACCCCTCCACTTT	CASSPRDRRNSPLHF
TRBV2	TRBD1	.	TRBJ1-1	TGTGCCAGCAACAAGGACAGGGGCACTGAAGCTTTCTTT	CASNKDRGTEAFF
TRBV6-1	.	.	TRBJ1-2	TGTGCCAGCAGTGAACAGGGGTCTAACTATGGCTACACCTTC	CASSEQGSNYGYTF
TRBV11-2	TRBD1	few	TRBJ2-1	TGTGCCAGCAGCGTCGACAGGGCTTGGGAGCAGTTCTTC	CASSVDRAWEQFF
TRBV30	.	.	TRBJ2-5	TGTGCCTGGGGCCTCGATCTGACAGGCCCCTCCGGAACCCAGTACTTC	CAWGLDLTGPSGTQYF
TRBV7-9	.	.	TRBJ1-1	TGTGCCAGCACCAACCGGGGGAACACTGAAGCTTTCTTT	CASTNRGNTEAFF
TRBV2	.	.	TRBJ2-2	TGTGCCAGCAGTGAGACGTTCACGCGGGGCGGGGAGCTGTTTTTT	CASSETFTRGGELFF
TRBV5-6	.	.	TRBJ2-5	TGTGCCAGCAGCTTGGCCTCTTACGCGGGGGAGACCCAGTACTTC	CASSLASYAGETQYF
TRBV15	.	.	TRBJ2-5	TGTGCCACCAGCAGAGAGGCCCCAGAGACCCAGTACTTC	CATSREAPETQYF
TRBV24-1	TRBD2	.	TRBJ2-1	TGTGCCACCAGTGGGGGAGGGACGGGGTTTTCGGATGAGCAGTTCTTC	CATSGGGTGFSDEQFF
TRBV30	.	.	TRBJ1-5	TGTGCCTGGAGCCAGGGTGCGGGGCAGCCCCAGCATTTT	CAWSQGAGQPQHF
TRBV28	.	.	TRBJ1-1	TGTGCCAGCACCTCTAGGAAAGCTTTCTTT	CASTSRKAFF
TRBV28	.	few	TRBJ1-5	TGTGCCAGCAGCCCCTCAGGTTGGTCCAATCAGCCCCAGCATTTT	CASSPSGWSNQPQHF
TRBV7-3	.	.	TRBJ2-5	TGTGCCAGCAGCTTAAAAGGAGGGAGGGAGACCCAGTACTTC	CASSLKGGRETQYF
TRBV27	TRBD1	.	TRBJ2-3	TGTGCCAGCAGTTTATCCCGGACAGGTTGGGTGTCGGATACGCAGTATTTT	CASSLSRTGWVSDTQYF
TRBV30	.	.	TRBJ1-3	TGTGCCTGGACGGGCTCTGGAAACACCATATATTTT	CAWTGSGNTIYF
TRBV6-5	TRBD1	.	TRBJ1-2	TGTGCCAGCAGTTACCTCGGGACAGGGTACTATGGCTACACCTTC	CASSYLGTGYYGYTF
TRBV13	TRBD2	.	TRBJ2-3	TGTGCCAGTACCAGGACTAGCGGGGGGCAGCAGTATTTT	CASTRTSGGQQYF
TRBV11-2	TRBD1	.	TRBJ1-3	TGTGCCAGCAGCACACGGACAGGGGGGTTCTCTGGAAACACCATATATTTT	CASSTRTGGFSGNTIYF